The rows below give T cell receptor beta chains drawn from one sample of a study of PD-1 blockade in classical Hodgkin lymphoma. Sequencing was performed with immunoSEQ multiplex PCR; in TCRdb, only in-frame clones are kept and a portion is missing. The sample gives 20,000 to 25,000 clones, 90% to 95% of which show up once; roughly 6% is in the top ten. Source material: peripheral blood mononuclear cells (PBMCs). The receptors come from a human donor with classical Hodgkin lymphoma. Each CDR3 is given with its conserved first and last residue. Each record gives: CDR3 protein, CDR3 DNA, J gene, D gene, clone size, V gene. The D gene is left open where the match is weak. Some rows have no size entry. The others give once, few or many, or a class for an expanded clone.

CASSKEGGHTEAFF | TGTGCCAGCAGTAAGGAGGGGGGGCACACTGAAGCTTTCTTT | TRBJ1-1 | - | - | TRBV6-1
CASSWGGGATNEKLFF | TGTGCCAGCAGTTGGGGGGGCGGTGCAACTAATGAAAAACTGTTTTTT | TRBJ1-4 | - | once | TRBV28
CASSSGTGLFGNTIYF | TGTGCCAGCAGTTCAGGGACAGGTCTTTTTGGAAACACCATATATTTT | TRBJ1-3 | TRBD1 | - | TRBV6-5
CASSPRTGNTGELFF | TGCGCCAGCAGCCCACGGACGGGGAACACCGGGGAGCTGTTTTTT | TRBJ2-2 | - | - | TRBV4-3
CASSQEYARFYNEQFF | TGCGCCAGCAGCCAAGAATATGCAAGATTCTACAATGAGCAGTTCTTC | TRBJ2-1 | - | - | TRBV4-3
CASSPPSPENTIYF | TGTGCCAGCTCACCACCGTCCCCCGAAAACACCATATATTTT | TRBJ1-3 | - | - | TRBV18
CASSYSALQNTEAFF | TGTGCCAGCAGTTACTCAGCCCTACAGAACACTGAAGCTTTCTTT | TRBJ1-1 | - | - | TRBV6-5
CASSLSDGNTEAFF | TGTGCCAGCAGCTTATCCGACGGGAACACTGAAGCTTTCTTT | TRBJ1-1 | - | - | TRBV7-6
CASSPLIGTAYNEQFF | TGTGCCAGCAGCCCCCTGATCGGGACAGCCTACAATGAGCAGTTCTTC | TRBJ2-1 | TRBD1 | - | TRBV14
CASSHGGLAGKNTGELFF | TGTGCCAGCAGCCACGGCGGACTAGCGGGGAAAAACACCGGGGAGCTGTTTTTT | TRBJ2-2 | TRBD2 | - | TRBV7-2
CASSLFSGEAFF | TGTGCCAGCAGCTTATTTTCCGGTGAAGCTTTCTTT | TRBJ1-1 | - | once | TRBV11-2
CASSLAGKDFEQYF | TGTGCCAGCAGTTTGGCAGGAAAGGATTTCGAGCAGTACTTC | TRBJ2-7 | - | - | TRBV27
CASSLGESSYNEQFF | TGTGCCAGCAGCTTAGGGGAGAGCTCCTACAATGAGCAGTTCTTC | TRBJ2-1 | - | - | TRBV11-3
CASSFEAEYNEQFF | TGTGCCAGCAGTTTTGAGGCAGAGTACAATGAGCAGTTCTTC | TRBJ2-1 | - | - | TRBV28
CASSEDPDRAYNSPLHF | TGTGCCAGCAGCGAGGACCCGGACAGGGCTTATAATTCACCCCTCCACTTT | TRBJ1-6 | TRBD1 | - | TRBV9
CASSLGTGSFGANVLTF | TGCGCCAGCAGCTTGGGGACAGGGAGCTTTGGGGCCAACGTCCTGACTTTC | TRBJ2-6 | TRBD1 | - | TRBV5-1
CASSKGQGSVTNEKLFF | TGTGCCAGCAGCAAAGGGCAGGGGAGTGTCACTAATGAAAAACTGTTTTTT | TRBJ1-4 | - | - | TRBV7-9
CASSLTSGGAGRTDTQYF | TGTGCCAGCAGCTTAACTAGCGGGGGGGCCGGGAGAACAGATACGCAGTATTTT | TRBJ2-3 | TRBD2 | - | TRBV7-9
CASSRDPSVYGYTF | TGTGCCAGCAGCCGCGACCCAAGCGTCTATGGCTACACCTTC | TRBJ1-2 | - | once | TRBV7-3
CASSVGTSPREVSYNEQFF | TGTGCCAGCAGCGTGGGGACTAGCCCCCGCGAAGTCTCCTACAATGAGCAGTTCTTC | TRBJ2-1 | TRBD2 | - | TRBV9
CASSEVEAGAQDTQYF | TGTGCCAGCAGTGAAGTCGAAGCGGGGGCCCAAGATACGCAGTATTTT | TRBJ2-3 | TRBD2 | - | TRBV2
CASSEYSDRTETQYF | TGCGCCAGCAGTGAGTATAGCGACAGGACAGAGACCCAGTACTTC | TRBJ2-5 | - | - | TRBV10-1